Following are 19 T cell receptor beta chains from one sample sequenced in a study of T cell changes during pregnancy in multiple sclerosis. Measured with immunoSEQ multiplex PCR; TCRdb has only the in-frame clones, and not every one. The sample lists about 46,000 clones, 91% occurring once. The sequenced sample was CD8+ T cells from peripheral blood mononuclear cells, obtained after pregnancy. The receptors shown here come from a female donor with multiple sclerosis, enrolled in a pregnancy study.

V is TRBV4-2 and J is TRBJ2-1; D possibly corresponds to TRBD1 (6 bases). V shed 0 bases and J shed 10 bases, with 13 bases lying between them. The CDR3 length is 14 residues. CDR1 and CDR2 from the germline V gene are LGHNA and YNFKEQ. The CDR3 region is CASSQDLEGHEQFF. Here the CDR3 DNA reads TGTGCCAGCAGCCAAGATTTAGAGGGACACGAGCAGTTCTTC.

The chain employs TRBV10-3 and TRBJ2-3; TRBD2 matches at 9 bases. V shed 4 bases, J shed 1 base, and the junction held 0 bases outside the gene matches. The CDR3 is 14 residues long. In germline, CDR1 is ENHRY, CDR2 SYGVKD. The DNA of the CDR3 is TGTGCCATCAGTGGGACTAGCGGCACAGATACGCAGTATTTT. The encoded protein is CAISGTSGTDTQYF.

This chain links TRBV19 with TRBJ2-3; 7 nucleotides agree with TRBD2. Germline values: CDR1 LNHDA, CDR2 SQIVND (reference sequence). This CDR3 has 13 residues. V lost 3 bases to trimming and J lost 9 bases; unmatched junction nucleotides: 6. CDR3 in amino acids: CASSIWGGDTQYF. In DNA form, the CDR3 reads TGTGCCAGTAGTATTTGGGGGGGGGACACGCAGTATTTT.

The chain employs TRBV10-3 and TRBJ2-3; 10 positions match TRBD2. The CDR3 runs to 16 residues. Trimming removed 3 bases from V and 5 bases from J; junction bases left unmatched: 8. Germline CDR1 is ENHRY and CDR2 is SYGVKD. The CDR3 region has the DNA TGTGCCATCAGTGATGGTCTAGCGGGGGAGATAGATACGCAGTATTTT. Translation gives CAISDGLAGEIDTQYF.

The CDR3 spells CASSLDSGPLYEQYF. CDR3 DNA: TGTGCCAGCAGCCTTGATAGCGGGCCGCTCTACGAGCAGTACTTC. The chain couples TRBV27 to TRBJ2-7; 7 bases are a match to TRBD2. Germline CDR1 MNHEY, CDR2 SMNVEV (reference sequence). V lost 6 bases to trimming and J lost 3 bases; unmatched junction nucleotides: 11. CDR3 size: 15 residues.

This clone has a single count. The chain carries TRBV30 and TRBJ1-2; no definite D call. CDR1 is GTSNPN and CDR2 is SVGIG in the germline V gene (reference sequence). This CDR3 is 14 amino acids long. Deletions cut 0 bases from V and 5 bases from J, with 13 bases between. CDR3 amino acids: CAWSVLGEWYGYTF. The CDR3 bases are TGTGCCTGGAGTGTACTTGGGGAGTGGTATGGCTACACCTTC.

The V and J genes are TRBV7-2 and TRBJ1-5; D is unclear. This CDR3 contains 14 residues. Germline V gives CDR1 SGHTA, CDR2 FQGNSA. The V and J ends lost 4 bases and 0 bases respectively, with 7 bases between them. The CDR3 spells CASSSPDSNQPQHF. The CDR3 DNA sequence: TGTGCCAGCAGCTCTCCAGATAGCAATCAGCCCCAGCATTTT.

V gene TRBV19 combines with J gene TRBJ1-5; D gene uncertain. The CDR3 contains 15 residues. V was shortened by 3 bases and J by 0 bases, with 9 bases between the two germline ends. CDR1 is LNHDA and CDR2 is SQIVND in the germline V gene (reference sequence). CDR3 sequence: CASSIPGDSNQPQHF. CDR3 nucleotides: TGTGCCAGTAGTATCCCAGGTGATAGCAATCAGCCCCAGCATTTT.

The rearrangement joins TRBV27 to TRBJ2-1, with D possibly matching TRBD2 (6 bases). This CDR3 is 13 amino acids long. Per germline, CDR1 MNHEY and CDR2 SMNVEV (reference sequence). Trimming left V 3 bases short and J 7 bases short, with 10 bases between. CDR3 nucleotides: TGTGCCAGCAGTTTCAGTGGGGGGAATGAGCAGTTCTTC. Its protein product is CASSFSGGNEQFF.

This clone was seen many times. The V and J genes are TRBV4-3 and TRBJ1-6; 10 bases are shared with TRBD1. This CDR3 spans 16 amino acids. V gave up 4 bases and J gave up 10 bases; unmatched junction bases: 10. The germline CDR1 and CDR2 sequences are LGHNA and YSLEER. CDR3 coding DNA: TGCGCCAGCAGCCGTTTTCCGGGACAGGGGACATCACCCCTCCACTTT. This gives the protein CASSRFPGQGTSPLHF.

The rearrangement joins TRBV29-1 to TRBJ1-4; the match to TRBD1 covers 7 bases. CDR1 and CDR2 (germline): SQVTM, ANQGSEA. V shed 5 bases and J 4 bases; nucleotides not matched to a gene: 4. The CDR3 is made up of 13 amino acids. CDR3 bases: TGCAGCGTTACTCGACAGGGTAATGAAAAACTGTTTTTT. This encodes CSVTRQGNEKLFF. Complete variable domain (other parts from reference TRBV29-1 and TRBJ1-4): SAVISQKPSRDICQRGTSLTIQCQVDSQVTMMFWYRQQPGQSLTLIATANQGSEATYESGFVIDKFPISRPNLTFSTLTVSNMSPEDSSIYLCSVTRQGNEKLFFGSGTQLSVL.

The V call is TRBV29-1, the J call TRBJ2-5; D ambiguous. The germline CDR1 and CDR2 sequences are SQVTM and ANQGSEA. The CDR3 consists of 12 residues. Deletions cut 1 base from V and 4 bases from J, with 7 bases between. The CDR3, as DNA: TGCAGCGTTGAAGGGGCCGGAGAGACCCAGTACTTC. Translation gives CSVEGAGETQYF. The full variable domain, in which reference TRBV29-1 and TRBJ2-5 provide the parts outside the CDR3, is SAVISQKPSRDICQRGTSLTIQCQVDSQVTMMFWYRQQPGQSLTLIATANQGSEATYESGFVIDKFPISRPNLTFSTLTVSNMSPEDSSIYLCSVEGAGETQYFGPGTRLLVL.

The chain uses TRBV4-3 and TRBJ1-2; D uncertain. Germline CDR1 reads LGHNA; CDR2 reads YSLEER. The V end was cut by 7 bases, the J end by 4 bases, with 25 bases between. The CDR3 runs 17 residues. CDR3 nucleotide sequence: TGCGCCAGCAAGAGAGGAAAGGCAGTCCCGGCTCCCTATGGCTACACCTTC. Translating it yields CASKRGKAVPAPYGYTF.

The CDR3 DNA reads as TGTGCCAGCAGTCTTCAGGGGGCGATTCACAATCAGCCCCAGCATTTT. This sequence encodes CASSLQGAIHNQPQHF. V usage is TRBV27 and J usage is TRBJ1-5, with 8 bases matching TRBD1. Germline V gene sequence: CDR1 MNHEY, CDR2 SMNVEV (reference sequence). Trimming cost V 5 bases and J 3 bases; bases outside gene matches: 9. The CDR3 is 16 amino acids.

The rearrangement joins TRBV19 to TRBJ2-7, with D possibly TRBD2 on 6 matching bases. This CDR3 spans 15 amino acids. Germline V gene lookup returns CDR1 LNHDA and CDR2 SQIVND (reference sequence). V lost 6 bases and J lost 1, with 16 bases in between. The CDR3 nucleotides read TGTGCCAGTAGCTTTGGGACGGGGGAGTCCTACGAGCAGTACTTC. Protein sequence: CASSFGTGESYEQYF.

A single count supports this clone. The chain recombines TRBV13 with TRBJ2-3, with D perhaps TRBD2 (6 bases). The CDR3 spans 14 residues. The V gene's germline CDR1 is PRHDT and CDR2 FYEKMQ (reference sequence). The V gene lost 5 bases and the J gene lost 8 bases, with 17 bases spanning the gap. The CDR3 DNA is TGTGCCAGCAGCGCGTCCGGGGGTGAAGGTACGCAGTATTTT. Amino acid sequence: CASSASGGEGTQYF.

The chain recombines TRBV25-1 with TRBJ1-1; weak D call: TRBD1 (6 bases). V was shortened by 1 base and J by 6 bases, with 15 bases between the two germline ends. CDR3 length: 15 amino acids. Germline CDR1 is MGHDK and CDR2 is SYGVNS. As DNA, the CDR3 is TGTGCCAGCAGTGAATGGGGAGGGGGGAAGCCTGAAGCTTTCTTT. This sequence encodes CASSEWGGGKPEAFF. Based on the CDR3 plus reference TRBV25-1 and TRBJ1-1, the full variable domain is EADIYQTPRYLVIGTGKKITLECSQTMGHDKMYWYQQDPGMELHLIHYSYGVNSTEKGDLSSESTVSRIRTEHFPLTLESARPSHTSQYLCASSEWGGGKPEAFFGQGTRLTVV.

This clone has just one count. The chain couples TRBV30 to TRBJ2-7, with D perhaps TRBD1 (7 bases). The CDR3 sequence is 13 residues long. Germline assignment: CDR1 GTSNPN and CDR2 SVGIG (reference sequence). Deletions cut 5 bases from V and 3 bases from J, with 14 bases between. CDR3 sequence: CAWAGTAYYEQYF. The DNA of the CDR3 is TGTGCCTGGGCGGGGACAGCTTACTACGAGCAGTACTTC.

J is TRBJ1-1 and V is TRBV30, with a possible D match to TRBD1 (5 bases). This CDR3 is 14 amino acids long. V was trimmed by 2 bases and J by 0 bases, leaving 10 bases between them. Germline CDR1 GTSNPN, CDR2 SVGIG (reference sequence). The chain's CDR3 is CAWSSGTLNTEAFF. DNA of the CDR3: TGTGCCTGGAGTAGCGGGACTCTGAACACTGAAGCTTTCTTT.